Presented here are 22 T cell receptor beta chains from one specimen sequenced in a study. Adaptor-ligated barcode primers were used to amplify TRBV12-4/TRBJ1-2 clonotypes. TCRdb redid the calling of the multiplex PCR reads with MiXCR, one entry per CDR3 protein. The sample carries roughly 420 distinct CDR3 sequences, 20% to 25% recorded once. Sequencing used memory CD4+ T cells sorted from blood. Documented subset: memory CD4+ T cells, CD4+CD45RO+CD25-. All receptors come from a female donor with breast cancer.

V is TRBV12-3 or TRBV12-4 and J is TRBJ1-2; possible D gene TRBD1, 6 bases. The CDR3 has 12 residues. Trimming pared 6 bases from V and 6 bases from J, leaving 11 bases between. In DNA form, the CDR3 reads TGTGCCAGCAGACAGGGAGGGAATGGCTACACCTTC. It is translated as CASRQGGNGYTF.

The chain uses TRBV12-3 or TRBV12-4 and TRBJ1-2; 8 bases fit TRBD1. V shed 5 bases and J 3 bases; nucleotides not matched to a gene: 5. The CDR3 is 14 residues long. CDR3 sequence reads: CASSAGTGDYGYTF. CDR3 sequence (DNA): TGTGCCAGCAGTGCCGGGACAGGAGACTATGGCTACACCTTC.

The chain carries TRBV12-3 or TRBV12-4 and TRBJ1-2; no reliable D call. The CDR3 sequence is 13 residues long. V shed 1 base and J shed 0 bases, with 3 bases lying between them. CDR3 sequence (DNA): TGTGCCAGCAGTTTAGGGACTAACTATGGCTACACCTTC. Amino acids: CASSLGTNYGYTF.

This clonotype is large by share. V usage is TRBV12-3 or TRBV12-4 and J usage is TRBJ1-2, with D perhaps matching TRBD1 (5 bases). V lost 4 bases, J lost 4 bases, and 13 bases lay in between. CDR3 length: 14 residues. The CDR3: CASSWGGAVYGYTF. Here the CDR3 DNA reads TGTGCCAGCAGTTGGGGCGGTGCGGTCTATGGCTACACCTTC.

This clonotype rates as large (0.1 to 1%). Sequence at one end of the junction differs from germline and may be a read error. The chain links TRBV12-3 or TRBV12-4 to TRBJ1-2; D is ambiguous. The CDR3 consists of 15 residues. CDR3 loop: CASSLDSGGTYGYTF. Here the CDR3 DNA reads TGTGCCAGCAGCTTAGACTCAGGCGGCACCTATGGCTACACCTTC.

Within the sample, this clonotype is large. The chain is built from TRBV12-3 or TRBV12-4 and TRBJ1-2, with no clear D. CDR3 length: 11 amino acids. V was pared by 6 bases and J by 8 bases, with 10 bases between. The CDR3 reads CASSPGRGYTF. CDR3 bases: TGTGCCAGCAGCCCCGGACGGGGCTACACCTTC.

This clonotype was counted between two and nine times. The V call is TRBV12-3 or TRBV12-4, the J call TRBJ1-2; D perhaps matches TRBD1 (6 bases). The CDR3 is 16 amino acids. Trimming took off 5 bases at V and 3 bases at J, with 19 bases between the two ends. The CDR3 sequence is CASSRGQMPAHYGYTF. CDR3 nucleotide sequence: TGTGCCAGCAGTCGAGGACAGATGCCCGCTCACTATGGCTACACCTTC.

In this sample, this clonotype is large. The DNA for the CDR3 is TGTGCCAGCAGTTTAGTCGGGACAGGGAACTATGGCTACACCTTC. Its protein is CASSLVGTGNYGYTF. The chain links TRBV12-3 or TRBV12-4 to TRBJ1-2; 9 bases agree with TRBD1. The ends lost 1 base at V and 2 bases at J; junction bases unmatched: 2. The CDR3 contains 15 residues.

This clonotype is labeled large. The rearrangement joins TRBV12-3 or TRBV12-4 to TRBJ1-2, with a weak D call TRBD1 (5 bases). The CDR3 runs 14 residues. The germline V and J ends were trimmed by 4 bases and 1 base, with 10 bases remaining between them. CDR3 bases: TGTGCCAGCAGTTGGCAGGGACGTAACTATGGCTACACCTTC. It yields the protein CASSWQGRNYGYTF.

On this clonotype: Germline and junction disagree at one end, which may indicate a read error. Here the CDR3 reads CGSSWRRGGYTF. The CDR3, as DNA: TGTGGCAGCAGCTGGAGACGGGGTGGCTACACCTTC. The rearrangement links TRBV12-3 or TRBV12-4 to TRBJ1-2, with unresolved D. This CDR3 is 12 amino acids long.

This clonotype qualifies as large. The chain combines TRBV12-3 or TRBV12-4 with TRBJ1-2, with 8 bases identical to TRBD1. V dropped 5 bases and J dropped 4; count of bases not matched to a gene: 3. The CDR3 extends over 13 amino acids. For the CDR3, the DNA is TGTGCCAGCAGTCGGGACAGGTTCTATGGCTACACCTTC. This encodes CASSRDRFYGYTF.

Sample share makes this clonotype large (0.1 to 1%). J is TRBJ1-2 and V is TRBV12-3 or TRBV12-4; 7 bases line up with TRBD1. This CDR3 contains 14 residues. J was trimmed by 4 bases and V by 3 bases; bases with no gene match: 5. CDR3: CASSFDRVSYGYTF. CDR3 nucleotide sequence: TGTGCCAGCAGTTTTGACAGGGTATCCTATGGCTACACCTTC.

This clonotype rates as large. The V call is TRBV12-3 or TRBV12-4, the J call TRBJ1-2, with TRBD1 matching over 8 bases. V shed 3 bases, J shed 1 base, and the junction held 4 bases outside the gene matches. The CDR3 is 15 amino acids. The CDR3: CASSLSTGVNYGYTF. The CDR3 bases are TGTGCCAGCAGTTTGTCGACAGGGGTTAACTATGGCTACACCTTC.

The genes are TRBV12-3 or TRBV12-4 and TRBJ1-2; D unclear. The CDR3 has 14 amino acids. Trimming shortened V by 3 bases and J by 7 bases, and 15 bases separated the two germline ends. CDR3: CASSLSKGESGYTF. The CDR3 DNA reads as TGTGCCAGCAGTTTGTCTAAGGGAGAAAGTGGCTACACCTTC.

The sample holds many counts of this clonotype. The chain employs TRBV12-3 or TRBV12-4 and TRBJ1-2; D remains unclear. The CDR3 totals 12 residues. Trimming cost V 4 bases and J 4 bases, with 7 bases left between them. The CDR3 bases are TGTGCCAGCAGTTCGGGCCTCTATGGCTACACCTTC. Its translation is CASSSGLYGYTF.

This clonotype counts as large. The chain joins TRBV12-3 or TRBV12-4 to TRBJ1-2, with TRBD1 matching over 8 bases. Unmatched junction bases numbered 6, after V lost 4 bases and J lost 5 bases. The CDR3 runs to 14 residues. The CDR3 DNA is TGTGCCAGCAGTTGGACAGGGAAACGGTATGGCTACACCTTC. Protein sequence: CASSWTGKRYGYTF.

By its share, this clonotype is large. The chain uses TRBV12-3 or TRBV12-4 and TRBJ1-2, with TRBD1 identical over 7 bases. The CDR3 has 14 amino acids. V lost 5 bases to trimming and J lost 4 bases; unmatched junction nucleotides: 7. CDR3 residues: CASSPGDSLYGYTF. DNA of the CDR3: TGTGCCAGCAGTCCCGGGGACAGCCTCTATGGCTACACCTTC.

This chain connects TRBV12-3 or TRBV12-4 to TRBJ1-2; weak D call: TRBD1 (6 bases). The CDR3 is made up of 13 amino acids. The V and J ends lost 6 bases and 4 bases respectively, with 12 bases between them. CDR3 DNA: TGTGCCAGCAGGGTAACAGGGATCTATGGCTACACCTTC. Protein sequence: CASRVTGIYGYTF.

This clonotype has at least ten counts. The chain recombines TRBV12-3 or TRBV12-4 with TRBJ1-2, with D unclear. V dropped 6 bases and J dropped 2 bases, with 10 bases sitting between them. The CDR3 runs 13 residues. The CDR3 protein is CASSQTLNYGYTF. CDR3 nucleotide sequence: TGTGCCAGCAGCCAGACACTAAACTATGGCTACACCTTC.

In its sample, this clonotype ranks as large. The chain links TRBV12-3 or TRBV12-4 to TRBJ1-2; 7 bases map to TRBD1. This CDR3 is 13 amino acids long. V was clipped by 3 bases and J by 3 bases; unmatched bases: 1. The CDR3 nucleotides read TGTGCCAGCAGTTTGGGGACAGACTATGGCTACACCTTC. Translated: CASSLGTDYGYTF.

This clonotype ranks as large. The CDR3 DNA is TGTGCCAGCAGATCTCTAGGAGGCTACACCTTC. This sequence encodes CASRSLGGYTF. The chain combines TRBV12-3 or TRBV12-4 with TRBJ1-2; D unclear. Trimming left V 6 bases short and J 8 bases short, with 10 bases between. The CDR3 sequence is 11 residues long.

V usage is TRBV12-3 or TRBV12-4 and J usage is TRBJ1-2, with 7 bases matching TRBD1. With 6 bases clipped from V and 7 bases from J, the junction kept 11 bases outside the gene matches. This CDR3 region has 14 residues. CDR3 sequence: CASRRDSAISGYTF. The CDR3 nucleotides read TGTGCCAGCAGACGGGACAGTGCTATCTCTGGCTACACCTTC.